This is a list of T cell receptor beta chains from one sample in a study of T cell responses to AZD1222 COVID-19 vaccine. Using immunoSEQ multiplex PCR, the repertoire was profiled, and TCRdb retains in-frame clones only, with some absent. The profile covers roughly 180,000 clones, with around 86% appearing a single time and less than 3% taken by the ten largest. Source: peripheral blood, taken on day 0 of MenACWY control vaccination. The receptors were sampled from an adult in good health. Each CDR3 is given with its conserved first and last residue. The D gene is left open where the match is weak. Clone size is given for some rows only: seen once, a few or many times, or a class if the clone is expanded.

.,.,TRBJ2-3,TRBV9,CASSVFQSIVADTQYF,TGTGCCAGCAGCGTCTTTCAGTCGATTGTAGCAGATACGCAGTATTTT
.,.,TRBJ1-6,TRBV6-5,CASSYSNSPLHF,TGTGCCAGCAGTTACTCCAATTCACCCCTCCACTTT
.,.,TRBJ2-1,TRBV6-1,CASSEGRSSYNEQFF,TGTGCCAGCAGTGAAGGCAGGAGCTCCTACAATGAGCAGTTCTTC
.,.,TRBJ2-3,TRBV27,CASSPGTTDTQYF,TGTGCCAGCAGTCCGGGGACTACAGATACGCAGTATTTT
.,.,TRBJ1-3,TRBV6-5,CASSLGPPGNTIYF,TGTGCCAGCAGTTTGGGTCCGCCTGGAAACACCATATATTTT
.,.,TRBJ2-7,TRBV2,CASSASTPDSEQYF,TGTGCCAGCTCTGCCAGCACCCCGGACAGTGAGCAGTACTTC
once,.,TRBJ2-7,TRBV7-3,CASSSTGSSYEQYF,TGTGCCAGCAGCTCCACGGGATCCTCCTACGAGCAGTACTTC
.,.,TRBJ1-4,TRBV6-6,CASSYSEKLFF,TGTGCCAGCAGTTACTCCGAAAAACTGTTTTTT
.,.,TRBJ2-3,TRBV12-2,CDRNTQYF,TGTGATAGAAATACGCAGTATTTT
.,.,TRBJ2-7,TRBV28,CASTMGSFSYEQYF,TGTGCCAGCACCATGGGTAGTTTCTCCTACGAGCAGTACTTC
.,.,TRBJ1-2,TRBV5-1,CASSPSEAVSGYTF,TGCGCCAGCAGCCCCTCGGAGGCCGTTTCTGGCTACACCTTC
.,TRBD1,TRBJ2-7,TRBV7-2,CASSLDRGQEQYF,TGTGCCAGCAGCTTGGACAGGGGGCAGGAGCAGTACTTC
.,TRBD1,TRBJ1-2,TRBV2,CASSGTGIYGYTF,TGTGCCAGCAGTGGGACAGGGATCTATGGCTACACCTTC
.,.,TRBJ2-2,TRBV2,CASSGTLEGRNTGELFF,TGTGCCAGCAGCGGGACACTGGAGGGACGAAACACCGGGGAGCTGTTTTTT
.,.,TRBJ1-1,TRBV10-3,CAIRAVTGEAFF,TGTGCCATCAGGGCCGTAACAGGGGAAGCTTTCTTT
.,.,TRBJ1-2,TRBV28,CASRPSGQRGYTF,TGTGCCAGCAGGCCGAGCGGGCAGCGTGGCTACACCTTC
.,TRBD1,TRBJ1-1,TRBV6-5,CASSQRRGGNTEAFF,TGTGCCAGCAGCCAACGCAGGGGGGGGAACACTGAAGCTTTCTTT
.,.,TRBJ1-5,TRBV19,CASKEGEGRGNQPQHF,TGTGCCAGTAAAGAGGGGGAAGGTAGAGGCAATCAGCCCCAGCATTTT
.,.,TRBJ2-5,TRBV3-1/TRBV3-2,CASSRQLGETQYF,TGTGCCAGCAGCCGACAGCTAGGGGAGACCCAGTACTTC
.,TRBD1,TRBJ2-7,TRBV5-4,CASRGTGVDYEQYF,TGTGCCAGCAGGGGGACAGGGGTAGACTACGAGCAGTACTTC
.,TRBD2,TRBJ2-6,TRBV7-2,CASSFGGSSGANVLTF,TGTGCCAGCAGCTTCGGGGGGTCTTCTGGGGCCAACGTCCTGACTTTC
.,.,TRBJ2-7,TRBV7-9,CASSPGVTVSYEQYF,TGTGCCAGCAGCCCCGGGGTGACAGTCTCCTACGAGCAGTACTTC
few,TRBD2,TRBJ2-7,TRBV11-1,CASSPRRTSGYEQYF,TGTGCCAGCAGTCCCCGAAGGACTAGCGGCTACGAGCAGTACTTC
.,.,TRBJ1-3,TRBV6-5,CASSYPKSSGNTIYF,TGTGCCAGCAGTTACCCTAAAAGCTCTGGAAACACCATATATTTT
once,.,TRBJ1-6,TRBV7-9,CASSLDGTGGGSPLHF,TGTGCCAGCAGCTTAGATGGTACAGGTGGGGGTTCACCCCTCCACTTT
few,TRBD2,TRBJ2-5,TRBV19,CASSIRTSGRAGETQYF,TGTGCCAGTAGTATAAGGACTAGCGGGAGGGCCGGCGAGACCCAGTACTTC
.,.,TRBJ2-7,TRBV14,CASSQERYEQYF,TGTGCCAGCAGCCAAGAAAGGTACGAGCAGTACTTC
.,.,TRBJ2-5,TRBV3-1/TRBV3-2,CASSDQGRQTQYF,TGTGCCAGCAGCGATCAGGGGAGGCAGACCCAGTACTTC
.,TRBD1,TRBJ1-1,TRBV4-1,CASSQVRGGTEAFF,TGCGCCAGCAGCCAAGTCAGGGGGGGGACTGAAGCTTTCTTT
.,TRBD1,TRBJ1-2,TRBV6-5,CASIPDRDYGYTF,TGTGCCAGCATTCCGGACAGGGATTATGGCTACACCTTC
.,.,TRBJ2-7,TRBV7-2,CASSGPRTDEQYF,TGTGCCAGCAGCGGACCGAGGACGGACGAGCAGTACTTC
.,TRBD1,TRBJ1-6,TRBV10-3,CAISESGTGVISPLHF,TGTGCCATCAGTGAGTCGGGGACAGGGGTAATTTCACCCCTCCACTTT
.,TRBD1,TRBJ1-2,TRBV7-2,CASSLAGTDVYGYTF,TGTGCCAGCAGCTTAGCCGGGACAGATGTCTATGGCTACACCTTC
.,.,TRBJ1-1,TRBV1,CTSSQARNTEAFF,TGCACCAGCAGCCAAGCCCGGAACACTGAAGCTTTCTTT
.,.,TRBJ1-5,TRBV12-3/TRBV12-4,CASSSYSNQPQHF,TGTGCCAGCAGTTCGTATAGCAATCAGCCCCAGCATTTT
once,.,TRBJ1-1,TRBV6-2/TRBV6-3,CASSYNPTPRAFF,TGTGCCAGCAGTTACAACCCTACCCCGAGAGCTTTCTTT
once,TRBD1,TRBJ2-7,TRBV7-9,CASSPTGVSYEQYF,TGTGCCAGCAGCCCCACAGGGGTCTCCTACGAGCAGTACTTC
.,TRBD1,TRBJ1-2,TRBV5-1,CASSFNPGTGDYGYTF,TGCGCCAGCAGCTTCAATCCCGGGACAGGGGACTATGGCTACACCTTC
.,TRBD2,TRBJ2-2,TRBV5-1,CASSWGLAGGLGELFF,TGCGCCAGCAGCTGGGGACTAGCGGGGGGCCTCGGGGAGCTGTTTTTT
.,.,TRBJ1-5,TRBV7-3,CASSLGPLQPQHF,TGTGCCAGCAGCTTGGGCCCCTTGCAGCCCCAGCATTTT
.,.,TRBJ1-1,TRBV7-3,CASASLRTTEAFF,TGTGCCAGCGCCTCCCTCCGGACCACTGAAGCTTTCTTT
few,.,TRBJ2-7,TRBV25-1,CASSELGDSLYEQYF,TGTGCCAGCAGTGAATTGGGAGACAGTCTCTACGAGCAGTACTTC
.,.,TRBJ1-2,TRBV14,CASSQESKGAYGYTF,TGTGCCAGCAGCCAAGAGTCTAAAGGAGCCTATGGCTACACCTTC
.,TRBD1,TRBJ1-1,TRBV28,CASSTQRQGQANTEAFF,TGTGCCAGCAGTACCCAACGACAGGGGCAGGCGAACACTGAAGCTTTCTTT
few,TRBD2,TRBJ2-1,TRBV28,CASSLLLLAGGPGEQFF,TGTGCCAGCAGCCTACTCCTCCTAGCGGGGGGGCCGGGTGAGCAGTTCTTC
.,.,TRBJ1-6,TRBV5-4,CASSFRQSGSYNSPLHF,TGTGCCAGCAGCTTCCGACAGTCCGGCTCCTATAATTCACCCCTCCACTTT
.,TRBD1,TRBJ1-4,TRBV2,CASSDRTGEKLFF,TGTGCCAGCAGTGACCGGACAGGGGAAAAACTGTTTTTT
once,.,TRBJ1-1,TRBV7-2,CASSFRGANTEAFF,TGTGCCAGCAGCTTTCGGGGGGCGAACACTGAAGCTTTCTTT
.,TRBD1,TRBJ1-2,TRBV28,CASSLSTGDGYTF,TGTGCCAGCAGTCTCTCGACAGGGGACGGCTACACCTTC
once,.,TRBJ2-7,TRBV7-8,CASSLAGSPWEQYF,TGTGCCAGCAGCTTAGCTGGGAGCCCTTGGGAGCAGTACTTC
.,TRBD1,TRBJ2-1,TRBV27,CASSLDRGSYNEQFF,TGTGCCAGCAGTTTGGACAGGGGCTCCTACAATGAGCAGTTCTTC
.,.,TRBJ1-1,TRBV30,CAWTPLGTEAFF,TGTGCCTGGACGCCTTTGGGCACTGAAGCTTTCTTT
.,.,TRBJ2-5,TRBV15,CATSNQETQYF,TGTGCCACCAGCAACCAAGAGACCCAGTACTTC
.,.,TRBJ2-7,TRBV9,CASSVGVAPYEQYF,TGTGCCAGCAGCGTAGGAGTAGCCCCCTACGAGCAGTACTTC
.,TRBD1,TRBJ2-7,TRBV7-9,CASSSQGESYEQYF,TGTGCCAGCAGCTCTCAGGGGGAGTCCTACGAGCAGTACTTC
.,.,TRBJ2-2,TRBV7-9,CASSSTGTRELFF,TGTGCCAGCAGCTCCACAGGGACCAGGGAGCTGTTTTTT
few,.,TRBJ1-1,TRBV5-1,CASSLAVSRDLEAFF,TGCGCCAGCAGCTTGGCCGTCTCCCGGGATTTGGAGGCTTTCTTT
.,TRBD1,TRBJ2-5,TRBV6-5,CASRVQTGGGETQYF,TGTGCCAGCAGAGTGCAGACAGGGGGCGGGGAGACCCAGTACTTC
.,.,TRBJ2-3,TRBV7-2,CASSTPARSTDTQYF,TGTGCCAGCAGCACCCCGGCCCGCTCCACAGATACGCAGTATTTT
.,TRBD2,TRBJ2-7,TRBV15,CATSDMGGMIYEQYF,TGTGCCACCAGCGACATGGGAGGGATGATCTACGAGCAGTACTTC